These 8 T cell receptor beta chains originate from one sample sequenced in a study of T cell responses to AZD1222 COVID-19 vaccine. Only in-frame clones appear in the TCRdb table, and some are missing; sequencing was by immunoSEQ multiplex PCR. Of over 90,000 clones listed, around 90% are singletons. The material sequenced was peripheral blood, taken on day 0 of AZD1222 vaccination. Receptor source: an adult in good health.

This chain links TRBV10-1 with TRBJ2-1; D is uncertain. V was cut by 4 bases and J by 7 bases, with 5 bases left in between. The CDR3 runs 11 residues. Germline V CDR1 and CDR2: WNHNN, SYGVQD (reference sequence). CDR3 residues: CASSGANEQFF. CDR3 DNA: TGCGCCAGCAGTGGGGCGAATGAGCAGTTCTTC.

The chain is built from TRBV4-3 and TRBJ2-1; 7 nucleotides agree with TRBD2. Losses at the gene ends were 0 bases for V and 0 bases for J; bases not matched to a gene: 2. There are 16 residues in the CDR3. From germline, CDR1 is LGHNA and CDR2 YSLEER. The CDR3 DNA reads TGCGCCAGCAGCCAAGAGGGCGGGAGCTCCTACAATGAGCAGTTCTTC. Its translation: CASSQEGGSSYNEQFF.

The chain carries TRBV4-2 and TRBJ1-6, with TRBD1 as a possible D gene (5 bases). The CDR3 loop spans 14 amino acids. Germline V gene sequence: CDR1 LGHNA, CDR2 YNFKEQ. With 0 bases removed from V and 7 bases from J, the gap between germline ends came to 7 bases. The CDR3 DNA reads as TGTGCCAGCAGCCAAGATTGGGGGAATTCACCCCTCCACTTT. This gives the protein CASSQDWGNSPLHF.

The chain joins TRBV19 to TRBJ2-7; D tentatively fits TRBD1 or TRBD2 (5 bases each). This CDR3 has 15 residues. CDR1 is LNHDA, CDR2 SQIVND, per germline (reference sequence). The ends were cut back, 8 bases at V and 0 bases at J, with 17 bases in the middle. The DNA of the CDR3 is TGTGCCAGTCGTGACCGGGACCGCCCCTCCTACGAGCAGTACTTC. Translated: CASRDRDRPSYEQYF.

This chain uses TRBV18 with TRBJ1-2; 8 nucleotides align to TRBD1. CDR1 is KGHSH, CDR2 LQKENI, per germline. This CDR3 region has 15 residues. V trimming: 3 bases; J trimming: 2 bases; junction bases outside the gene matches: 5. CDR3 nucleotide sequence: TGTGCCAGCTCACCTCGTCAGGGGGCGAACTATGGCTACACCTTC. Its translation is CASSPRQGANYGYTF.

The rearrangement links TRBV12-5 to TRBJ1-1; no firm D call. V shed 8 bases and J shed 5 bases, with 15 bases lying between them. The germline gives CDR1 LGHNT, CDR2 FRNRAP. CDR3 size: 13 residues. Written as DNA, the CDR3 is TGTGCTAGTCCTTTAATGGGTGGGACTGAAGCTTTCTTT. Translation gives CASPLMGGTEAFF.

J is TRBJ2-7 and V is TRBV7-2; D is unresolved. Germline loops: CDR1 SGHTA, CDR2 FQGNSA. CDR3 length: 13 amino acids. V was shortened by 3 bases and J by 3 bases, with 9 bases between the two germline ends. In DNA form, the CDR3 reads TGTGCCAGCAGCTTTCAAAGTGGCTACGAGCAGTACTTC. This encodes CASSFQSGYEQYF.

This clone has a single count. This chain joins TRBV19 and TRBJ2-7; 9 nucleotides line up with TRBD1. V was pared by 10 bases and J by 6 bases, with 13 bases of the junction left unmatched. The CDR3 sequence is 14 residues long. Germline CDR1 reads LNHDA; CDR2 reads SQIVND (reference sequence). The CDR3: CATSSGTGSFEQYF. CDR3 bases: TGTGCCACTTCGTCCGGGACAGGGTCGTTCGAGCAGTACTTC.